In this sample, the clone carrying this TCR beta chain turned up many times. The CDR3 consists of 14 residues. The V and J ends lost 5 bases and 0 bases respectively, with 5 bases between them. Germline V CDR1 and CDR2: SNHLY, FYNNEI. This specimen belongs to a study of metastatic and nonmetastatic thyroid tumors. Nobody among the patients had been given any treatment before thyroid surgery. TCRdb reprocessed the PCR reads via MiXCR. The sample lists some 23,000 clones, approximately 22% occurring once. Sequenced sample: adjacent normal tissue. The chain combines TRBV2 with TRBJ1-6; D is unclear. The sequence was collected from a female donor with papillary thyroid cancer or a benign thyroid nodule (not recorded which). Some clones in this sample may be carry-over from other donors' samples. The CDR3 DNA reads TGTGCCAGCAGTTCGCCCTCCTATAATTCACCCCTCCACTTT. Translation gives CASSSPSYNSPLHF.